This TCR beta chain was sequenced during a study of radiation and T cells in renal cell carcinoma (dated by TCRdb to 2020 to 2021). The study in broad terms: In total, approximately 51 samples, comprising 26 tumors and approximately 27 peripheral blood samples, were subjected to TCR beta sequencing. Across all 50 or so samples, 3.8 million or so unique CDR3 nucleotide sequences encoding 2,658,974 unique CDR3 amino acid sequences were identified. The final blood draw took place at 4 weeks after radiation, the same time as nephrectomy.

Here is what the overall study found, with its caveats: With a single-armed trial design, the study had no way to address how radiation dose or scheduling affects the TCR repertoire. Top tumor clonotypes rose in blood from baseline to 2 weeks post-radiation, then contracted by 4 weeks, suggesting transient expansion of tumor-resident clones. Because no pretreatment tumor biopsies were available, whether clonotypes were present in the tumor at baseline could not be determined. Blood repertoire dynamics were not followed beyond 4 weeks after treatment.

The meaning of the sample's time point label: blood 4 weeks post-SBRT, at nephrectomy. The label giving this sample's treatment or condition can be read as: 15 Gy SBRT to primary tumor, nephrectomy 4 weeks later. Samples came from a clinical trial, in which primary renal cell carcinomas received 15 Gy stereotactic body radiation therapy followed by nephrectomy 4 weeks later. Serial peripheral blood from radiation-treated patients was sampled at baseline, 2 weeks and 4 weeks after SBRT to track tumor-enriched clonotypes. All patients had renal cell carcinoma with clear cell pathology. Genomic DNA for TCR sequencing was prepared using the QIAamp DNA Blood Mini Kit (Qiagen). The analyses included just those samples that passed every quality control check. TCR beta libraries were generated from genomic DNA with the immunoSEQ kit, following the manufacturer's recommendations. For library preparation, a first multiplex PCR was performed with proprietary primers, followed by a second PCR in which unique barcodes were added, and bead cleanups were performed after each round. A kit-provided positive control reaction and a negative control reaction were included in every sample batch. The final libraries were assessed on an Agilent 4200 TapeStation D1000 ScreenTape, pooled by volume, and quantified by qPCR. Sequencing was performed on an Illumina NextSeq500 using a MidOutput 150-cycle cartridge, with 156 Read1 cycles, 15 Index1 cycles, and the kit custom primers. The pooled library was loaded at approximately 0.92 pM, and roughly 18% PhiX control was spiked in. The paper's processing steps were these. Vendor-processed data were analyzed in R, and a clonotype was defined as all T cells sharing the same CDR3 nucleotide sequence. For clone abundance analyses, frequencies were normalized to the 10,000 most abundant clones in each sample. Public T cell clones, averaging fewer than five per sample, were removed before analysis. An abundance difference of at least 32-fold between compartments was the criterion for calling clonotypes tumor-enriched or baseline blood-enriched. Clonotypes expanded or contracted between blood time points were identified with a beta-binomial differential abundance model. The Baroni-Urbani and Buser coefficient was used to measure tumor-blood repertoire similarity, and groups were compared with two-tailed Wilcoxon tests in R. TCRdb's version of the immuneACCESS table is confined to in-frame rearrangements and falls short of the full clone set. An unresolved V gene accounts for under half of the shortfall where checked; the remainder is of unknown origin. The D gene and trimming were derived from the DNA, and the V and J assignments and clone size from that table. For this sample there are roughly 64,000 clones; 60% to 85% appear just once. The ten largest clones take up approximately 6.8% of the sample.

In the case of this clone: Its antigen remains undetermined. No clone much larger than this one lies a single base away; base qualities are absent.

Cut back by 4 bases and 10 bases, the V and J ends lie 11 bases apart. The cysteine opens and the phenylalanine closes a CDR3 of 13 amino acids. Only the CDR3 DNA is retained, 39 bases long and in frame from the first base. CDR1 SGHNT and CDR2 YENEEA were looked up in the germline V gene. This sequence was found in a man in his fifties or sixties with renal cell carcinoma. The chain couples TRBV11-3 to TRBJ1-6; 5 matching bases give a weak D call of TRBD1. The sample was blood, taken from a patient whose treatment included radiotherapy and nephrectomy. CDR3 sequence: CASSSPQGSPLHF. The bases read TGTGCCAGCAGCTCACCCCAGGGCTCACCCCTCCACTTT.